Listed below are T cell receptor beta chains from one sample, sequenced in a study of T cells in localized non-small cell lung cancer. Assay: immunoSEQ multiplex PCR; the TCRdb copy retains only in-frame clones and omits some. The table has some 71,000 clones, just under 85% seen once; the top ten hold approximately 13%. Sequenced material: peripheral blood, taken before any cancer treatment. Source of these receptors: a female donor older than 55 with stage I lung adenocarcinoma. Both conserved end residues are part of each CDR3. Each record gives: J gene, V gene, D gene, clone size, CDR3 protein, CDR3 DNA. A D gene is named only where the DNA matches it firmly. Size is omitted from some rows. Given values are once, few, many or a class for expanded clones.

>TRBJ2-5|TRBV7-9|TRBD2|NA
CASSLGGSGSQETQYF
TGTGCCAGCAGCTTAGGGGGTAGCGGGAGTCAGGAGACCCAGTACTTC
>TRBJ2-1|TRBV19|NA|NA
CASSTRPRSGEQFF
TGTGCCAGTAGTACCCGCCCTCGAAGTGGTGAGCAGTTCTTC
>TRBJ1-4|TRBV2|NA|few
CASRWTDVGEKLFF
TGTGCCAGCAGGTGGACAGATGTGGGAGAAAAACTGTTTTTT
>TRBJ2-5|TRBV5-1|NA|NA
CASSLDWQETQYF
TGCGCCAGCAGCTTGGACTGGCAAGAGACCCAGTACTTC
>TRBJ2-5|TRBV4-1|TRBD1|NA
CASSQDYGTGGIETQYF
TGCGCCAGCAGCCAAGATTATGGGACAGGGGGCATAGAGACCCAGTACTTC
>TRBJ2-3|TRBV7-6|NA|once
CASSPRVTDTQYF
TGTGCCAGCAGCCCCCGTGTAACAGATACGCAGTATTTT
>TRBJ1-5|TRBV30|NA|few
CAWSVVTGNQPQHF
TGTGCCTGGAGTGTGGTTACGGGGAACCAGCCCCAGCATTTT
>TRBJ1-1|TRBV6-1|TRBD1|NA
CASRGWTGSNTEAFF
TGTGCCAGCAGGGGTTGGACAGGGTCGAACACTGAAGCTTTCTTT
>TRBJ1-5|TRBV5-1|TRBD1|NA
CASRQTGDDNQPQHF
TGCGCCAGCAGACAAACAGGGGATGACAATCAGCCCCAGCATTTT
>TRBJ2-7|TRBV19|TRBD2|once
CASSILAGSEQYF
TGTGCCAGTAGTATCCTAGCGGGGAGTGAGCAGTACTTC
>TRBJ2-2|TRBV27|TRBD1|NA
CASWRTGAAGELFF
TGTGCCAGCTGGCGGACAGGGGCGGCCGGGGAGCTGTTTTTT
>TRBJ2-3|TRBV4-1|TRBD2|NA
CASSQATSGGSDTQYF
TGCGCCAGCAGCCAAGCAACTAGCGGGGGGTCGGATACGCAGTATTTT
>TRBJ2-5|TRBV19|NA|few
CASSRGQGTWETQYF
TGTGCCAGTAGTAGGGGCCAGGGAACGTGGGAGACCCAGTACTTC
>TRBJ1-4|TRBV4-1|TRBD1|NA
CASSQDRNILFF
TGCGCCAGCAGCCAGGACAGGAATATACTGTTTTTT
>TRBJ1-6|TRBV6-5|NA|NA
CASSGPDSYNSPLHF
TGTGCCAGCAGTGGTCCAGACAGCTATAATTCACCCCTCCACTTT
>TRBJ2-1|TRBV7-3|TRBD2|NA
CASSFRTSGGSTRAYNEQFF
TGTGCCAGCAGCTTCCGGACTAGCGGGGGGTCGACCCGCGCCTACAATGAGCAGTTCTTC
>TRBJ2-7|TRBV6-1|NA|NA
CASGRLGVSYEQYF
TGTGCCAGCGGACGGCTGGGGGTCTCCTACGAGCAGTACTTC
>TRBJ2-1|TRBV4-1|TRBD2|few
CASSPYSGGAGNEQFF
TGCGCCAGCAGCCCGTATAGCGGGGGGGCGGGGAATGAGCAGTTCTTC
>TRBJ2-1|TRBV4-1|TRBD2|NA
CASSQEVAGGVREQFF
TGCGCCAGCAGCCAAGAGGTAGCGGGAGGAGTTCGTGAGCAGTTCTTC
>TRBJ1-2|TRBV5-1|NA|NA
CASSPVARDYGYTF
TGCGCCAGCAGCCCGGTCGCCAGGGACTATGGCTACACCTTC
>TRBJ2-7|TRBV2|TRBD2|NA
CASRAPPGLANENLYEQYF
TGTGCCAGCAGAGCTCCTCCGGGACTAGCGAATGAAAATCTCTACGAGCAGTACTTC
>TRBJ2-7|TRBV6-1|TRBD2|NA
CASSTGTSGSYEQYF
TGTGCCAGCAGCACCGGGACTAGCGGATCCTACGAGCAGTACTTC
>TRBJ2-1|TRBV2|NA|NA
CASSEREYNEQFF
TGTGCCAGCAGTGAGAGGGAATACAATGAGCAGTTCTTC
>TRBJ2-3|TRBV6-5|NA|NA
CASSSGWSSSDTQYF
TGTGCCAGCAGCTCCGGCTGGTCGAGTAGCGATACGCAGTATTTT
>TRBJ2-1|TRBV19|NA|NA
CASSIGPGAREQFF
TGTGCCAGTAGTATAGGGCCCGGGGCTAGGGAGCAGTTCTTC
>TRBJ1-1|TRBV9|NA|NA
CASSVEGNRGTEAFF
TGTGCCAGCAGCGTAGAAGGGAATAGGGGCACTGAAGCTTTCTTT